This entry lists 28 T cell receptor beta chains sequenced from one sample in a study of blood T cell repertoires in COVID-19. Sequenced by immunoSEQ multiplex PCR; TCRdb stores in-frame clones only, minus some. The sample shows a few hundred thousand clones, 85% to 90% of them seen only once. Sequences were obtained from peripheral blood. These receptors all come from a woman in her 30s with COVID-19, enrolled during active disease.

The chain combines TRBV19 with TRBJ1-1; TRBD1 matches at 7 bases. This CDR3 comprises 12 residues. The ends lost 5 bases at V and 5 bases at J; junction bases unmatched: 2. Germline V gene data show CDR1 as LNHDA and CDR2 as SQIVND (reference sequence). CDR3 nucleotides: TGTGCCAGTAGTGTACAGGGGACTGAAGCTTTCTTT. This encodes CASSVQGTEAFF.

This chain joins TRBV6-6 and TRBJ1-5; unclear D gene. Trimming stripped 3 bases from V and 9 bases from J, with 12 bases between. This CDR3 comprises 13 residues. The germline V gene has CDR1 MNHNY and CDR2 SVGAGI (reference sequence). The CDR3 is CASSYTPWPPQHF. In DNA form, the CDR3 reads TGTGCCAGCAGTTATACCCCCTGGCCGCCCCAGCATTTT.

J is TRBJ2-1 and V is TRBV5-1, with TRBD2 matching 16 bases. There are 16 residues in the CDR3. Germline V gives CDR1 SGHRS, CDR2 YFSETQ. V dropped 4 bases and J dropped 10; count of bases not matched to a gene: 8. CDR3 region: CASSISGTSGRGEQFF. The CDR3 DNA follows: TGCGCCAGCAGCATCTCCGGGACTAGCGGGAGGGGAGAGCAGTTCTTC.

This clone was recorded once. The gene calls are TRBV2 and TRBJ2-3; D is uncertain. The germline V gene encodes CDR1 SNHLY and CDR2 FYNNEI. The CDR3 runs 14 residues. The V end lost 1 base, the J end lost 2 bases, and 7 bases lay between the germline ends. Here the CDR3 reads CASSEDPYTDTQYF. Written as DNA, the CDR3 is TGTGCCAGCAGTGAAGATCCCTACACAGATACGCAGTATTTT.

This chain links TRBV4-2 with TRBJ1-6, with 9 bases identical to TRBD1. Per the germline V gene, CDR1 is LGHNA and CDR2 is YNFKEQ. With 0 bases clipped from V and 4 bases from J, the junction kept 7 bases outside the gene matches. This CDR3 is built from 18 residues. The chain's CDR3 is CASSQDPQGARYNSPLHF. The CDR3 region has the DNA TGTGCCAGCAGCCAAGACCCACAGGGGGCGAGGTATAATTCACCCCTCCACTTT.

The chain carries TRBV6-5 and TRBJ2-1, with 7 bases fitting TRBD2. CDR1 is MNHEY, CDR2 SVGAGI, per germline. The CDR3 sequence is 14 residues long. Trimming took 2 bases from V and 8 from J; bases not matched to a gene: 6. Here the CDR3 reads CASSYEGRDHEQFF. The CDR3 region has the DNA TGTGCCAGCAGTTACGAAGGGAGGGACCATGAGCAGTTCTTC.

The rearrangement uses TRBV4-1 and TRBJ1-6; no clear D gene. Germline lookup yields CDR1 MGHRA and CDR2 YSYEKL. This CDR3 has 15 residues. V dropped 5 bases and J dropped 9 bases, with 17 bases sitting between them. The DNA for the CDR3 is TGCGCCAGCAGCTCAGAACAGACCTATGGTTCACCCCTCCACTTT. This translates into CASSSEQTYGSPLHF.

For the CDR3, the DNA is TGCAGCGTTGAAGATCTCGGGAGGGCGGGGTCTTACAATGAGCAGTTCTTC. Translating it yields CSVEDLGRAGSYNEQFF. This chain joins TRBV29-1 and TRBJ2-1, with 8 bases that match TRBD2. J was trimmed by 4 bases and V by 0 bases; bases with no gene match: 11. This CDR3 has 17 residues. Germline V gene data show CDR1 as SQVTM and CDR2 as ANQGSEA.

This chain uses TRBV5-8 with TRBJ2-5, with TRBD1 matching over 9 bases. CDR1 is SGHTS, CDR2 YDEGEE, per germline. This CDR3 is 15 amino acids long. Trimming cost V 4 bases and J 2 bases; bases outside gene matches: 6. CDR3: CASSREGTGQETQYF. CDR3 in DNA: TGTGCCAGCAGCAGAGAAGGGACAGGGCAAGAGACCCAGTACTTC. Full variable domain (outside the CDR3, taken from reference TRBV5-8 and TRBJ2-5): EAGVTQSPTHLIKTRGQQATLRCSPISGHTSVYWYQQALGLGLQFLLWYDEGEERNRGNFPPRFSGRQFPNYSSELNVNALELEDSALYLCASSREGTGQETQYFGPGTRLLVL.

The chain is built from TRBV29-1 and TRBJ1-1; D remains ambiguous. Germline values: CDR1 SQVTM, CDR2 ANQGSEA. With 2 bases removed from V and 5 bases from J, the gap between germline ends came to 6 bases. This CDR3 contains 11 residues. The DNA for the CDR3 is TGCAGCGTTGAAAAAGCGACTGAAGCTTTCTTT. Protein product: CSVEKATEAFF. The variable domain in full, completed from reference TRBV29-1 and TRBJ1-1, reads SAVISQKPSRDICQRGTSLTIQCQVDSQVTMMFWYRQQPGQSLTLIATANQGSEATYESGFVIDKFPISRPNLTFSTLTVSNMSPEDSSIYLCSVEKATEAFFGQGTRLTVV.

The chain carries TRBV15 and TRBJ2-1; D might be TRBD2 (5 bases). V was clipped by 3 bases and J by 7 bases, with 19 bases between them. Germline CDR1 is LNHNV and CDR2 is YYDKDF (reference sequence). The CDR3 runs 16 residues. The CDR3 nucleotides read TGTGCCACCAGCAGTGCGGGTTTGGGAACCGGTAATGAGCAGTTCTTC. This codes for CATSSAGLGTGNEQFF.

The CDR3 DNA reads TGTGCCAGCAAAACAGGGGCAACTAATGAAAAACTGTTTTTT. It translates to CASKTGATNEKLFF. This chain connects TRBV2 to TRBJ1-4, with 7 bases fitting TRBD1. CDR1 is SNHLY, CDR2 FYNNEI, per germline. The CDR3 extends over 14 amino acids. The V segment lost 7 bases and the J segment 0 bases; nucleotides outside the gene matches: 2. Looking up the rest from reference TRBV2 and TRBJ1-4 gives the full variable domain: EPEVTQTPSHQVTQMGQEVILRCVPISNHLYFYWYRQILGQKVEFLVSFYNNEISEKSEIFDDQFSVERPDGSNFTLKIRSTKLEDSAMYFCASKTGATNEKLFFGSGTQLSVL.

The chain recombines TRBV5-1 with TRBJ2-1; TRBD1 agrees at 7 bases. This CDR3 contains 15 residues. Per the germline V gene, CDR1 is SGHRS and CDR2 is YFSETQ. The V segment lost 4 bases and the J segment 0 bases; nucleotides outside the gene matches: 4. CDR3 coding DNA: TGCGCCAGCAGCCCCCGACAGGGCTCCTACAATGAGCAGTTCTTC. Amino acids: CASSPRQGSYNEQFF.

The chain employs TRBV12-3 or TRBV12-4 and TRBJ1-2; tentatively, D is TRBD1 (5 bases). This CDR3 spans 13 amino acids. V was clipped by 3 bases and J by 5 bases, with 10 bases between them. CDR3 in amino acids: CASSLGGVYGYTF. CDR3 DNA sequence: TGTGCCAGCAGTTTGGGGGGGGTGTATGGCTACACCTTC.

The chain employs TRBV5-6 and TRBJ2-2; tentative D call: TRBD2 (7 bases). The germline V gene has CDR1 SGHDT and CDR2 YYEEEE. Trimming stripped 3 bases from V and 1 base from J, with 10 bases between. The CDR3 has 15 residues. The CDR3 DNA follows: TGTGCCAGCAGCTGGGGGGGCGTGAACACCGGGGAGCTGTTTTTT. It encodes CASSWGGVNTGELFF.

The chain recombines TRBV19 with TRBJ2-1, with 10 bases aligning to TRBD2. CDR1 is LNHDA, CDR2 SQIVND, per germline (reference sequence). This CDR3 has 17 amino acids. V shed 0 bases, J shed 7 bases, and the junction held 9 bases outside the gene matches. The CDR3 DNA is TGTGCCAGTAGTATAGATCGGACTAGCGGAATATTAAATGAGCAGTTCTTC. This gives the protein CASSIDRTSGILNEQFF.

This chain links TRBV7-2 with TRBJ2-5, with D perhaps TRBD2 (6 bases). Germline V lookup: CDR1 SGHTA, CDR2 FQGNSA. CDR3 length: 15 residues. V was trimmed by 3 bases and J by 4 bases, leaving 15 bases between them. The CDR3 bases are TGTGCCAGCAGCTTTGGGGCCGGAGCGGGAGAGACCCAGTACTTC. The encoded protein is CASSFGAGAGETQYF. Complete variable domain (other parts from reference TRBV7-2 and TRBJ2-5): GAGVSQSPSNKVTEKGKDVELRCDPISGHTALYWYRQSLGQGLEFLIYFQGNSAPDKSGLPSDRFSAERTGGSVSTLTIQRTQQEDSAVYLCASSFGAGAGETQYFGPGTRLLVL.

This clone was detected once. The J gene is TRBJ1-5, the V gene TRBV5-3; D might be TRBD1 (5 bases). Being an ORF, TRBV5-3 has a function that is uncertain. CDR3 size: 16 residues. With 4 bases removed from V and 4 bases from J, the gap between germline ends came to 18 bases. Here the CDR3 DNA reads TGTGCCAGAAGCCAACCAAAAGCGGGGGGAAATCAGCCCCAGCATTTT. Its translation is CARSQPKAGGNQPQHF.

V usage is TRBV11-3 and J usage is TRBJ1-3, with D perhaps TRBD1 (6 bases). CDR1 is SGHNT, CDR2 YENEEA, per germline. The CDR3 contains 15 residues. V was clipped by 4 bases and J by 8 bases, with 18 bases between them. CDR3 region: CASSSTGQIGDTIYF. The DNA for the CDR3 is TGTGCCAGCAGCTCCACAGGACAGATAGGAGACACCATATATTTT.

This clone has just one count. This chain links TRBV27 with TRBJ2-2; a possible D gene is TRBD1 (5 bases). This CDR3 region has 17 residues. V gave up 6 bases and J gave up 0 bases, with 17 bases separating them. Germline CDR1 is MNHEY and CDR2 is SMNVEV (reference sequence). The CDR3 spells CASRRAGQPPNTGELFF. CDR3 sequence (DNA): TGTGCCAGCAGGCGAGCAGGGCAGCCGCCGAACACCGGGGAGCTGTTTTTT.

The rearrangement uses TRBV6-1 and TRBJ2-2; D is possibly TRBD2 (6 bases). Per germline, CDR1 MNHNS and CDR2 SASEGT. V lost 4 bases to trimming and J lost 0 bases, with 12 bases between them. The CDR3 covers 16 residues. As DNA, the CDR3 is TGTGCCAGCAGTGGCACCGGGACTGCGAACACCGGGGAGCTGTTTTTT. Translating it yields CASSGTGTANTGELFF.

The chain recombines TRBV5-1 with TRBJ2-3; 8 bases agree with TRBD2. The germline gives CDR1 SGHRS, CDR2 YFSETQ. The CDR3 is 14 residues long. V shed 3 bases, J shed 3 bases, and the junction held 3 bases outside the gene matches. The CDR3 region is CASSYSGITDTQYF. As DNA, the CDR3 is TGCGCCAGCAGCTATAGCGGGATAACAGATACGCAGTATTTT.

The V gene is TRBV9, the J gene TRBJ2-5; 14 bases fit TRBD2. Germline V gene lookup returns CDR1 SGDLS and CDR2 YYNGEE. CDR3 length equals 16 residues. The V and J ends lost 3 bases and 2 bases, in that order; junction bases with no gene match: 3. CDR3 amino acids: CASSGRLAGGQETQYF. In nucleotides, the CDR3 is TGTGCCAGCAGCGGACGACTAGCGGGAGGGCAAGAGACCCAGTACTTC.

CDR3 nucleotide sequence: TGTGCCAGCAGCTTTGGCCTAGCGGAGACCGGGGAGCTGTTTTTT. This codes for CASSFGLAETGELFF. V is TRBV5-8 and J is TRBJ2-2, with 7 bases aligning to TRBD2. The CDR3 runs 15 residues. CDR1 SGHTS and CDR2 YDEGEE come from the germline V gene. V shed 2 bases and J 5 bases; nucleotides not matched to a gene: 6.

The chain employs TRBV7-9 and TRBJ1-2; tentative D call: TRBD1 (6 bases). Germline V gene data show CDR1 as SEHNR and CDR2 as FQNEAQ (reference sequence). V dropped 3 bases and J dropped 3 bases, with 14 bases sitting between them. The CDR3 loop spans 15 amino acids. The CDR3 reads CASSFQQGRDYGYTF. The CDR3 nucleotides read TGTGCCAGCAGCTTTCAACAGGGTAGGGACTATGGCTACACCTTC.

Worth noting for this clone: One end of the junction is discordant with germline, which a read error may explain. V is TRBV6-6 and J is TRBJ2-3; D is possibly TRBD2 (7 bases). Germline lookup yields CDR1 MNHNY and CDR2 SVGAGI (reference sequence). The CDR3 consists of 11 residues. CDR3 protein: CACRGGGTQYF. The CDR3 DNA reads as TGTGCCTGCAGGGGAGGGGGTACGCAGTATTTT.

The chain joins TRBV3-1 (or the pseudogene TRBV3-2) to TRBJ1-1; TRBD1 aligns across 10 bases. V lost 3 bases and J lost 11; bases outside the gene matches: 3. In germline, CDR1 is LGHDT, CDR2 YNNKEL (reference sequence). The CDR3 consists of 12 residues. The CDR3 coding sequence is TGTGCCAGCAGCCACCGGGACAGGGGTGCTTTCTTT. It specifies CASSHRDRGAFF.

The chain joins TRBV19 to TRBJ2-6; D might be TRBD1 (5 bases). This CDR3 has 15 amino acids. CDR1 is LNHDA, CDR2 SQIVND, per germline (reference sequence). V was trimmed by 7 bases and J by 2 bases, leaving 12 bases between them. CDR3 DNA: TGTGCCAGTACGAGACAGATTACTGGGGCCAACGTCCTGACTTTC. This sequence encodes CASTRQITGANVLTF.